This is a list of T cell receptor beta chains from one sample in a study of Ad26.COV2.S vaccination and SARS-CoV-2 variants. Clones were sequenced by immunoSEQ multiplex PCR, and TCRdb holds only the in-frame ones, with some missing. The table has hundreds of thousands of clones, approximately 86% seen once. The sequencing used peripheral blood, collected in a trial of Ad26.COV2.S vaccine versus placebo. Receptors were obtained from a person aged 18 to 59 who received the Ad26.COV2.S COVID-19 vaccine or a placebo. The CDR3 runs from the conserved cysteine through the conserved F or W. D genes are given only for firm matches. Where a row states a size, it is once, few, many or the class of an expanded clone; other rows omit it.

NA	TRBV5-5	NA	TRBJ2-7	CASSPGGGIHEQYF	TGTGCCAGCAGCCCGGGGGGCGGAATTCACGAGCAGTACTTC
NA	TRBV6-1	NA	TRBJ1-6	CASSESRGAQGNSPLHF	TGTGCCAGCAGTGAATCGCGAGGGGCGCAGGGTAATTCACCCCTCCACTTT
NA	TRBV5-6	TRBD1	TRBJ2-2	CASSLGQVRLSTGELFF	TGTGCCAGCAGCCTCGGACAGGTCAGATTGAGCACCGGGGAGCTGTTTTTT
NA	TRBV6-6	TRBD1	TRBJ2-2	CASGPGQEDTGELFF	TGTGCCAGCGGACCGGGACAGGAAGACACCGGGGAGCTGTTTTTT
NA	TRBV4-1	NA	TRBJ1-1	CASSQGDRQNTEAFF	TGCGCCAGCAGCCAAGGAGACAGGCAGAACACTGAAGCTTTCTTT
NA	TRBV7-2	TRBD2	TRBJ2-7	CASSSLAGPSYEQYF	TGTGCCAGCAGCTCCCTAGCGGGCCCCTCCTACGAGCAGTACTTC
NA	TRBV6-6	NA	TRBJ2-2	CASIRGGNTGELFF	TGTGCCAGCATAAGGGGGGGAAACACCGGGGAGCTGTTTTTT
once	TRBV2	NA	TRBJ1-5	CASREPGYSNQPQHF	TGTGCCAGCAGGGAACCAGGTTATAGCAATCAGCCCCAGCATTTT
NA	TRBV6-2/TRBV6-3	NA	TRBJ2-7	CASSYRQGSSYEQYF	TGTGCCAGCAGTTACCGGCAGGGTAGCTCCTACGAGCAGTACTTC
once	TRBV12-3/TRBV12-4	TRBD1	TRBJ2-7	CASSSGRGEQYF	TGTGCCAGCAGTTCTGGCAGGGGGGAGCAGTACTTC
few	TRBV6-2/TRBV6-3	NA	TRBJ1-5	CASSPQGGNQPQHF	TGTGCCAGCAGTCCACAGGGTGGGAACCAGCCCCAGCATTTT
NA	TRBV2	NA	TRBJ1-3	CASSVGGSLSGNTIYF	TGTGCCAGCAGTGTCGGGGGAAGTTTATCTGGAAACACCATATATTTT
few	TRBV28	NA	TRBJ1-4	CASRTSGAEKLFF	TGTGCCAGCAGAACAAGTGGGGCTGAAAAACTGTTTTTT
few	TRBV19	TRBD1	TRBJ2-7	CASSNPGDRSYEQYF	TGTGCCAGTAGTAACCCTGGGGACAGATCCTACGAGCAGTACTTC
NA	TRBV7-2	NA	TRBJ2-4	CASSLARERPQYF	TGTGCCAGCAGCTTAGCGCGGGAAAGACCTCAGTACTTC
NA	TRBV4-2	TRBD1	TRBJ1-1	CASSPLKYDRGKTEAFF	TGTGCCAGCAGCCCACTAAAATACGACAGGGGGAAGACTGAAGCTTTCTTT
NA	TRBV2	NA	TRBJ2-7	CASFGSVFLEQYF	TGTGCCAGCTTTGGCTCGGTCTTTCTCGAGCAGTACTTC
NA	TRBV2	NA	TRBJ1-4	CASNREEREKLFF	TGTGCCAGCAATCGCGAGGAGAGGGAAAAACTGTTTTTT
NA	TRBV7-3	TRBD1	TRBJ2-7	CASSIGQGPYEQYF	TGTGCCAGCAGCATAGGACAGGGGCCCTACGAGCAGTACTTC
NA	TRBV27	NA	TRBJ1-5	CASSLSASGGQPQHF	TGTGCCAGCAGTTTATCGGCGAGTGGGGGTCAGCCCCAGCATTTT
once	TRBV19	NA	TRBJ2-5	CASSFLGQETQYF	TGTGCCAGTAGTTTCCTTGGCCAAGAGACCCAGTACTTC
many	TRBV7-8	TRBD1	TRBJ2-2	CASSPGQGATTGELFF	TGTGCCAGCAGCCCCGGACAGGGGGCCACCACCGGGGAGCTGTTTTTT
NA	TRBV6-9	NA	TRBJ1-4	CASSSHKPTELFF	TGTGCCAGCAGTTCCCACAAGCCGACAGAACTGTTTTTT
NA	TRBV5-8	NA	TRBJ1-3	CASSSGSGPGNTIYF	TGTGCCAGCAGCTCCGGATCGGGACCTGGAAACACCATATATTTT
NA	TRBV3-1/TRBV3-2	NA	TRBJ2-3	CASSQTWGDTQYF	TGTGCCAGCAGCCAAACATGGGGGGATACGCAGTATTTT
few	TRBV7-9	NA	TRBJ1-6	CAPGEGLSYNSPLHF	TGTGCCCCCGGCGAAGGTTTATCCTATAATTCACCCCTCCACTTT
NA	TRBV7-8	NA	TRBJ1-5	CASSLIQSSDGNQPQHF	TGTGCCAGCAGCTTAATACAGTCCTCGGACGGGAATCAGCCCCAGCATTTT
NA	TRBV21-1	NA	TRBJ2-7	CASSKAPAADTGYEQYF	TGTGCCAGCAGCAAAGCCCCCGCGGCAGATACGGGATACGAGCAGTACTTC
NA	TRBV6-2/TRBV6-3	NA	TRBJ1-1	CASSRDSSRGAFF	TGTGCCAGCAGTCGGGACTCCTCTCGGGGGGCTTTCTTT
NA	TRBV28	TRBD2	TRBJ2-1	CASSKRGGWDEQFF	TGTGCCAGCAGCAAGCGGGGGGGTTGGGATGAGCAGTTCTTC
NA	TRBV19	NA	TRBJ2-3	CASRPAGGGTDTQYF	TGTGCCAGTAGACCAGCTGGTGGGGGCACAGATACGCAGTATTTT
NA	TRBV3-1/TRBV3-2	NA	TRBJ1-1	CASSSNGGDLNTEAFF	TGTGCCAGCAGCTCGAACGGGGGCGATCTGAACACTGAAGCTTTCTTT
once	TRBV15	TRBD1	TRBJ1-1	CATSRTGGPTEAFF	TGTGCCACCAGCAGGACAGGGGGGCCCACTGAAGCTTTCTTT
NA	TRBV19	NA	TRBJ1-6	CASSIDRGRGNSPLHF	TGTGCCAGTAGTATAGATCGGGGGCGCGGTAATTCACCCCTCCACTTT
NA	TRBV2	NA	TRBJ2-7	CASRDSGGYEQYF	TGTGCCAGCAGAGATAGCGGAGGGTACGAGCAGTACTTC
NA	TRBV9	NA	TRBJ2-7	CASSGGAGTTHEQYF	TGTGCCAGCAGCGGGGGGGCAGGAACAACCCACGAGCAGTACTTC
NA	TRBV3-1/TRBV3-2	NA	TRBJ1-6	CASSQGFRNNSPLHF	TGTGCCAGCAGCCAAGGGTTCAGGAACAATTCACCCCTCCACTTT
NA	TRBV28	NA	TRBJ2-7	CASTILGLKEQYF	TGTGCCAGCACCATACTAGGTCTAAAGGAGCAGTACTTC
once	TRBV5-5	TRBD2	TRBJ2-1	CASTGTSWDNEQFF	TGTGCCAGCACCGGGACTAGTTGGGACAATGAGCAGTTCTTC
once	TRBV18	NA	TRBJ2-3	CASSPSLSGPTYTDTQYF	TGTGCCAGCTCACCATCCCTGTCGGGGCCCACGTACACAGATACGCAGTATTTT
NA	TRBV30	TRBD2	TRBJ2-1	CAWRRAGAYNEQFF	TGTGCCTGGAGAAGGGCGGGGGCCTACAATGAGCAGTTCTTC
NA	TRBV27	TRBD2	TRBJ2-3	CASSGTGTSGGAPWDTQYF	TGTGCCAGCAGTGGTACCGGGACTAGCGGGGGGGCGCCATGGGATACGCAGTATTTT
NA	TRBV7-2	NA	TRBJ2-3	CASSLGGTDTQYF	TGTGCCAGCAGCCTAGGGGGTACAGATACGCAGTATTTT
NA	TRBV27	TRBD2	TRBJ2-1	CASSAGGREVF	TGTGCCAGCAGCGCAGGCGGGAGGGAGGTCTTC
NA	TRBV28	TRBD1	TRBJ1-2	CAAITGANYGYTF	TGTGCCGCGATAACAGGGGCTAACTATGGCTACACCTTC
NA	TRBV19	NA	TRBJ2-5	CASSGGSPGTQYF	TGTGCCAGTAGTGGGGGGAGCCCAGGGACCCAGTACTTC
NA	TRBV6-6	TRBD1	TRBJ1-6	CASTSYQGQENSPLHF	TGTGCCAGCACCAGTTACCAGGGACAGGAGAATTCACCCCTCCACTTT